These 20 T cell receptor beta chains originate from one sample sequenced in a study of blood T cell repertoires in COVID-19. Measured with immunoSEQ multiplex PCR; TCRdb has only the in-frame clones, and not every one. The sample has 200,000 to 250,000 clones; around 89% are singletons. Sequenced input: PBMCs or T cells enriched from blood (not recorded which). The receptors originated from a man aged 50-59 years who had been exposed to COVID-19.

The chain has TRBV5-1 and TRBJ1-3; possible D gene TRBD1, 6 bases. V was clipped by 4 bases and J by 8 bases, with 13 bases between them. Per the germline V gene, CDR1 is SGHRS and CDR2 is YFSETQ. This CDR3 contains 13 residues. The CDR3 loop is CASSPVGGDTIYF. The CDR3 DNA sequence: TGCGCCAGCAGCCCCGTAGGGGGTGACACCATATATTTT.

This clone showed up just a few times. The rearrangement joins TRBV28 to TRBJ1-2; no definite D call. The CDR3 covers 14 residues. Germline CDR1 reads MDHEN; CDR2 reads SYDVKM. V was cut by 3 bases and J by 8 bases, with 16 bases left in between. CDR3: CASSFFTRALGYTF. In nucleotides, the CDR3 is TGTGCCAGCAGTTTTTTTACGAGGGCGCTGGGCTACACCTTC.

V gene TRBV5-1 combines with J gene TRBJ1-2; 7 positions agree with TRBD1. This CDR3 contains 14 residues. CDR1 is SGHRS and CDR2 is YFSETQ in the germline V gene. Unmatched junction bases numbered 10, after V lost 7 bases and J lost 4 bases. CDR3 DNA sequence: TGCGCCAGCCAATCGACAGGGTTAGGCTATGGCTACACCTTC. It encodes CASQSTGLGYGYTF.

For the CDR3, the DNA is TGTGCCAGCAGCCTCGAATCTAGCTCCTACAATGAGCAGTTCTTC. Encoded protein: CASSLESSSYNEQFF. The chain joins TRBV7-2 to TRBJ2-1; no definite D call. Germline V CDR1 and CDR2: SGHTA, FQGNSA. V lost 5 bases, J lost 0 bases, and 11 bases lay in between. The CDR3 is made up of 15 amino acids.

The chain combines TRBV7-2 with TRBJ1-5; D call uncertain. This CDR3 contains 13 residues. Deletions cut 5 bases from V and 4 bases from J, with 9 bases between. The germline CDR1 and CDR2 sequences are SGHTA and FQGNSA. CDR3 protein: CASSPSQNQPQHF. In nucleotides, the CDR3 is TGTGCCAGCAGCCCCTCACAGAATCAGCCCCAGCATTTT.

The V call is TRBV5-1, the J call TRBJ2-2; TRBD2 might be the D (5 bases). The V end lost 4 bases, the J end lost 2 bases, and 18 bases lay between the germline ends. From germline, CDR1 is SGHRS and CDR2 YFSETQ. CDR3 length equals 17 residues. The chain's CDR3 is CASSSGPSGLNTGELFF. The CDR3 nucleotides read TGCGCCAGCAGCAGCGGCCCATCAGGTCTCAACACCGGGGAGCTGTTTTTT.

This chain joins TRBV6-5 and TRBJ2-3, with TRBD2 matching over 9 bases. The junction had 4 bases not matched to a gene; V was cut back by 2 bases and J by 1 base. Germline V CDR1 and CDR2: MNHEY, SVGAGI. The CDR3 is made up of 16 amino acids. The CDR3 region is CASSYPGLAGTDTQYF. The CDR3 region has the DNA TGTGCCAGCAGTTACCCGGGACTAGCTGGCACAGATACGCAGTATTTT.

The table lists this clone with a count of one. The J gene is TRBJ2-5, the V gene TRBV18, with a tentative D call TRBD2 (5 bases). Trimming left V 2 bases short and J 7 bases short, with 17 bases between. Germline V CDR1 and CDR2: KGHSH, LQKENI. The CDR3 covers 15 residues. This chain's CDR3 is CASSPDGSLVGTQYF. The DNA of the CDR3 is TGTGCCAGCTCACCAGATGGGAGCCTAGTAGGGACCCAGTACTTC. The whole variable domain, remainder taken from reference TRBV18 and TRBJ2-5, is NAGVMQNPRHLVRRRGQEARLRCSPMKGHSHVYWYRQLPEEGLKFMVYLQKENIIDESGMPKERFSAEFPKEGPSILRIQQVVRGDSAAYFCASSPDGSLVGTQYFGPGTRLLVL.

The chain combines TRBV15 with TRBJ2-3, with TRBD1 matching 8 bases. Trimming took 0 bases from V and 4 from J; bases not matched to a gene: 3. Per germline, CDR1 LNHNV and CDR2 YYDKDF (reference sequence). There are 15 residues in the CDR3. CDR3 in DNA: TGTGCCACCAGCAGAGAACGGACAGGGCCAGATACGCAGTATTTT. It specifies CATSRERTGPDTQYF.

The chain couples TRBV4-2 to TRBJ1-5; perhaps TRBD1 as D (5 bases). The CDR3 loop spans 16 amino acids. Germline values: CDR1 LGHNA, CDR2 YNFKEQ. V dropped 1 base and J dropped 1 base, with 11 bases sitting between them. For the CDR3, the DNA is TGTGCCAGCAGCCAAGGGTTGGAGGGGAGCAATCAGCCCCAGCATTTT. Residues: CASSQGLEGSNQPQHF.

This chain links TRBV5-1 with TRBJ2-1, with 10 bases that match TRBD2. The CDR3 totals 15 residues. From germline, CDR1 is SGHRS and CDR2 YFSETQ. V lost 2 bases to trimming and J lost 4 bases; unmatched junction nucleotides: 3. This CDR3 reads CASSLTTSGYNEQFF. The CDR3 DNA reads TGCGCCAGCAGCTTAACGACTAGCGGGTACAATGAGCAGTTCTTC.

The chain links TRBV7-9 to TRBJ2-1; 13 bases are a match to TRBD2. Germline V gene lookup returns CDR1 SEHNR and CDR2 FQNEAQ (reference sequence). The CDR3 length is 15 residues. The ends lost 3 bases at V and 7 bases at J; junction bases unmatched: 3. The chain's CDR3 is CASSFRLAGGNEQFF. The CDR3 DNA follows: TGTGCCAGCAGCTTCCGACTAGCGGGAGGTAATGAGCAGTTCTTC.

This chain links TRBV7-9 with TRBJ2-1; a possible D gene is TRBD1 (5 bases). The V end lost 2 bases, the J end lost 1 base, and 9 bases lay between the germline ends. The CDR3 sequence is 15 residues long. The germline V gene encodes CDR1 SEHNR and CDR2 FQNEAQ (reference sequence). In DNA, the CDR3 is TGTGCCAGCAGCTTAATCAGGGAATCCTACAATGAGCAGTTCTTC. Protein product: CASSLIRESYNEQFF.

The chain has TRBV29-1 and TRBJ2-3; 10 bases match TRBD1. V trimming: 8 bases; J trimming: 2 bases; junction bases outside the gene matches: 7. This CDR3 spans 14 amino acids. Per the germline V gene, CDR1 is SQVTM and CDR2 is ANQGSEA. CDR3 nucleotide sequence: TGCAGCATCGGAGACAGGGGGCCCACAGATACGCAGTATTTT. It yields the protein CSIGDRGPTDTQYF.

The J gene is TRBJ1-2, the V gene TRBV30; 10 bases line up with TRBD1. Germline V lookup: CDR1 GTSNPN, CDR2 SVGIG (reference sequence). Trimming took 1 base from V and 7 from J; bases not matched to a gene: 6. This CDR3 is 14 amino acids long. The CDR3 region has the DNA TGTGCCTGGAGTGGCGACAGGGGGCAGGGTGGCTACACCTTC. Its protein is CAWSGDRGQGGYTF.

The V and J genes are TRBV7-3 and TRBJ2-3; D gene unclear. Germline CDR1 and CDR2: SGHTA and FQGTGA. This CDR3 is 15 amino acids long. Trimming left V 5 bases short and J 4 bases short, with 16 bases between. The CDR3 coding sequence is TGTGCCAGCAGCCGACAAGGCCGAAACGCAGATACGCAGTATTTT. This sequence encodes CASSRQGRNADTQYF.

This chain links TRBV6-1 with TRBJ1-6; the D gene is possibly TRBD1 (5 bases). Per the germline V gene, CDR1 is MNHNS and CDR2 is SASEGT. The CDR3 sequence is 14 residues long. Trimming stripped 0 bases from V and 11 bases from J, with 11 bases between. The CDR3 DNA sequence: TGTGCCAGCAGTGAAGCGGGGCCAAGGGCACCCCTCCACTTT. This encodes CASSEAGPRAPLHF.

The chain joins TRBV5-8 to TRBJ1-5; possible D gene TRBD1, 6 bases. CDR3 length: 15 residues. The germline V gene has CDR1 SGHTS and CDR2 YDEGEE. Trimming took 5 bases from V and 0 from J, leaving 12 bases between them. The CDR3 spells CASSSQGYSNQPQHF. In DNA, the CDR3 is TGTGCCAGCAGTTCACAGGGCTATAGCAATCAGCCCCAGCATTTT.

The chain employs TRBV4-1 and TRBJ2-4; TRBD2 agrees at 8 bases. The trim removed 3 bases at V and 1 base at J, leaving 8 bases unmatched. Germline assignment: CDR1 MGHRA and CDR2 YSYEKL. The CDR3 extends over 17 amino acids. For the CDR3, the DNA is TGCGCCAGCAGCCATCCGGGAGGGGATTGGGCCAAAAACATTCAGTACTTC. Translated, it gives CASSHPGGDWAKNIQYF.

The chain recombines TRBV18 with TRBJ1-1; D remains ambiguous. V dropped 2 bases and J dropped 3 bases, with 7 bases sitting between them. This CDR3 is built from 13 residues. In germline, CDR1 is KGHSH, CDR2 LQKENI. The CDR3 spells CASSPVGDTEAFF. For the CDR3, the DNA is TGTGCCAGCTCACCAGTCGGTGACACTGAAGCTTTCTTT.